This record covers a single T cell receptor beta chain. Study processing details: Amplification with reference gene primers provided the estimates of nucleated cell counts. Here immunoSEQ multiplex PCR was the method, and the copy in TCRdb shows in-frame clones only, minus some. The V and J calls and the clone size are those of that table, but D and trimming were determined from the DNA. The data hold approximately 150,000 clones, with about 80% observed a single time. The sample is drawn from a study of blood T cell repertoires in COVID-19. Overall study: Specimens from acute and convalescent COVID-19 originated in the United States, Italy and Spain. T cells, B-cell-depleted T cells, or PBMCs supplied cDNA or gDNA.

The CDR3 contains 17 residues. Germline V gives CDR1 MGHRA, CDR2 YSYEKL. Unmatched junction bases numbered 15, after V lost 4 bases and J lost 5 bases. The origin of this receptor is a middle-aged man with acute or convalescent COVID-19. The J gene is TRBJ1-2, the V gene TRBV4-1; 8 nucleotides agree with TRBD1. Sequencing was carried out using peripheral blood. The CDR3 DNA reads TGCGCCAGCAGCCTATCAAGGAGGCAGGGGGCGCAGTATGGCTACACCTTC. Protein sequence: CASSLSRRQGAQYGYTF.